The 6 T cell receptor beta chains listed next were all sequenced from one sample in a study of T cell responses to AZD1222 COVID-19 vaccine. The assay was immunoSEQ multiplex PCR, and TCRdb's table has in-frame clones only and misses some. The sample includes about 160,000 clones, about 88% of them seen just once. The sample here was peripheral blood, taken on day 0 of AZD1222 vaccination. The receptors originated from an adult in good health.

The chain combines TRBV5-1 with TRBJ2-6; 10 bases agree with TRBD1. Germline CDR1 and CDR2: SGHRS and YFSETQ. V lost 0 bases and J lost 3; bases outside the gene matches: 3. The CDR3 has 17 residues. In DNA form, the CDR3 reads TGCGCCAGCAGCTTGGCCGACAGGGGGCGTGGGGCCAACGTCCTGACTTTC. This sequence encodes CASSLADRGRGANVLTF.

This clone was seen only once. The chain combines TRBV3-1 (or the pseudogene TRBV3-2) with TRBJ1-6; D is unresolved. V shed 4 bases and J shed 10 bases, with 11 bases lying between them. Per the germline V gene, CDR1 is LGHDT and CDR2 is YNNKEL (reference sequence). The CDR3 is 13 residues long. CDR3 region: CASSRAGYSPLHF. The CDR3 region has the DNA TGTGCCAGCAGCCGAGCGGGATACTCACCCCTCCACTTT.

This chain uses TRBV7-3 with TRBJ2-2; 9 nucleotides agree with TRBD1. From germline, CDR1 is SGHTA and CDR2 FQGTGA. This CDR3 contains 14 residues. The V gene end was trimmed by 4 bases and the J gene end by 5 bases; junction bases not matched to a gene: 2. This CDR3 reads CASSSGTGTGELFF. DNA for the CDR3: TGTGCCAGCAGCTCCGGGACAGGGACCGGGGAGCTGTTTTTT.

The V and J genes are TRBV28 and TRBJ1-2, with TRBD1 identical over 7 bases. V lost 5 bases to trimming and J lost 0 bases; unmatched junction nucleotides: 3. Germline values: CDR1 MDHEN, CDR2 SYDVKM. This CDR3 has 14 amino acids. CDR3 region: CASSPQGANYGYTF. The CDR3 bases are TGTGCCAGCAGTCCTCAGGGGGCTAACTATGGCTACACCTTC.

The chain employs TRBV24-1 and TRBJ1-2, with D possibly matching TRBD1 (6 bases). V lost 2 bases and J lost 8, with 11 bases in between. The CDR3 runs 13 residues. Germline values: CDR1 KGHDR, CDR2 SFDVKD. The CDR3 loop is CATSDSDRSGYTF. The CDR3 nucleotides are TGTGCCACCAGTGATTCAGACAGGAGCGGCTACACCTTC.

The chain is built from TRBV6-5 and TRBJ1-1; 7 bases line up with TRBD1. Germline values: CDR1 MNHEY, CDR2 SVGAGI. The CDR3 loop spans 13 amino acids. V lost 0 bases, J lost 9 bases, and 4 bases stayed unmatched. The CDR3 is CASSYSGDSKAFF. CDR3 DNA: TGTGCCAGCAGTTACTCAGGGGACAGCAAAGCTTTCTTT.